The entry below describes one T cell receptor beta chain. Its antigen is unknown. Profiling relied on immunoSEQ multiplex PCR, and the TCRdb table lists in-frame clones only, not all of them. The table shows approximately 100,000 clones, with approximately 89% occurring only once. Germline loops: CDR1 MGHRA, CDR2 YSYEKL. This CDR3 is 16 amino acids long. With 1 base removed from V and 5 bases from J, the gap between germline ends came to 18 bases. The sample is drawn from a study of T cell responses to AZD1222 COVID-19 vaccine. Study-level results: The donor group comprised mostly white British people and more females; the analysis possibly underestimated clonal diversity.

The material sequenced was peripheral blood, taken on day 0 of MenACWY control vaccination. The chain is built from TRBV4-1 and TRBJ2-7; tentative D call: TRBD2 (6 bases). This TCR derives from an adult in good health. CDR3 sequence (DNA): TGCGCCAGCAGCCAAGTTGAAGATGGGGGGTTCGACGAGCAGTACTTC. This codes for CASSQVEDGGFDEQYF.